Listed here is a single T cell receptor (beta chain). What it recognizes is unknown. A read error may produce the germline difference seen at one junction end. No treatment had been given to any patient before thyroid surgery. The length of the CDR3 is 11 residues. CDR1 and CDR2 (germline): SNHLY, FYNNEI. This sample was included in a study of metastatic and nonmetastatic thyroid tumors. Findings and caveats of the study: It was reportedly found that TCR beta diversity was significantly higher in malignant thyroid tumors than in benign nodules, a difference seen in both blood and tumor samples.

TCRdb recomputed clones from the PCR reads via MiXCR. In the table there are fewer than 40,000 clones, 15% to 20% of which are singletons. The clonotype comes from a male donor with papillary thyroid cancer or a benign thyroid nodule (not recorded which). Some clones in this sample may be carry-over from other donors' samples. V gene TRBV2 combines with J gene TRBJ2-1; possible D gene TRBD1, 5 bases. The sequenced sample was blood. Written as DNA, the CDR3 is TGTGCCAGTAGTGAGTGGCAGGGTGTGTTCTTC. The encoded protein is CASSEWQGVFF.